The rows below give T cell receptor beta chains drawn from one sample of a study of OX40 agonist ivuxolimab in advanced cancers. Profiling relied on immunoSEQ multiplex PCR, and the TCRdb table lists in-frame clones only, not all of them. The repertoire holds fewer than 200,000 clones, with 94% as singletons. Sequencing used CD4+ or CD8+ T cells sorted from blood, obtained in a trial of the OX40 agonist ivuxolimab. These receptor sequences come from an adult with an advanced solid tumor such as melanoma, head and neck, liver or kidney cancer. Both conserved end residues are part of each CDR3. The D gene is left open where the match is weak. Clone size is given for some rows only: seen once, a few or many times, or a class if the clone is expanded.

cdr3_nt	cdr3_aa	d_call	v_call	clone_size	j_call
TGTGCCTGGAAGTTATACCGCCGGGGCGGCTACACCTTC	CAWKLYRRGGYTF	NA	TRBV30	NA	TRBJ1-2
TGCGCCAGCAGCTTGGGGCCGGGGACGGTTAATGGCTACACCTTC	CASSLGPGTVNGYTF	NA	TRBV5-1	NA	TRBJ1-2
TGTGCCAGCAGTTACTTCTTCTTCGGGAGTGCGGGCACTGAAGCTTTCTTT	CASSYFFFGSAGTEAFF	NA	TRBV27	NA	TRBJ1-1
TGCGCCAGCAGTGATCGGGGGGGCACAGATACGCAGTATTTT	CASSDRGGTDTQYF	TRBD2	TRBV10-2	NA	TRBJ2-3
TGTGCCAGCAGCTTATTTTTAGCGGGGGATAAAAACACCGGGGAGCTGTTTTTT	CASSLFLAGDKNTGELFF	TRBD2	TRBV11-2	NA	TRBJ2-2
TGCGCCAGCAGCTTCCAGACTGGGGACCCCGAAGCTTTCTTT	CASSFQTGDPEAFF	NA	TRBV4-3	NA	TRBJ1-1
TGTGCCAGTAGTATAGATCTGCGGGCCGTCTATGGCTACACCTTC	CASSIDLRAVYGYTF	NA	TRBV19	once	TRBJ1-2
TGTGCCAGCACCCGGGGTCGAGAAACAGATACGCAGTATTTT	CASTRGRETDTQYF	NA	TRBV5-4	once	TRBJ2-3
TGTGCCAGCAGCTACCCCCCCCAAGAGACCCAGTACTTC	CASSYPPQETQYF	NA	TRBV7-2	NA	TRBJ2-5
TGTGCCAGAAGTAGGCCTGGGCTAGCGCTCACCCCTAGCACAGATACGCAGTATTTT	CARSRPGLALTPSTDTQYF	NA	TRBV5-3	NA	TRBJ2-3
TGTGCCAGCAGCCGGGACAGGGGGAACACTGAAGCTTTCTTT	CASSRDRGNTEAFF	TRBD1	TRBV7-9	NA	TRBJ1-1
TGCGCCAGCAGCCAAGCGGCAGGGGGCAAGGAGACCCAGTACTTC	CASSQAAGGKETQYF	TRBD1	TRBV4-1	NA	TRBJ2-5
TGTGCCAGCAGCCCCTTGGCCTTCGGCGGCTATGGCTACACCTTC	CASSPLAFGGYGYTF	NA	TRBV7-6	NA	TRBJ1-2
TGTGCCAGCAGCTTGGGACTCCCCTCCTACGAGCAGTACTTC	CASSLGLPSYEQYF	NA	TRBV5-6	NA	TRBJ2-7
TGTGCCACCAGCAGGGGACAGGCCCGCTCCTACGAGCAGTACTTC	CATSRGQARSYEQYF	TRBD1	TRBV15	NA	TRBJ2-7
TGTGCCAGCAGCTTAGGCCTAGCGCCCAATGAGCAGTTCTTC	CASSLGLAPNEQFF	NA	TRBV11-3	NA	TRBJ2-1
TGTGCCAGCTCGCCGACAGGGGAGGCCAAAAACATTCAGTACTTC	CASSPTGEAKNIQYF	TRBD1	TRBV18	once	TRBJ2-4
TGCGCCAGCAGCCAAGAAGGGGCACTAGCGGGGGGCCTACGGGAGCAGTACTTC	CASSQEGALAGGLREQYF	TRBD2	TRBV4-1	once	TRBJ2-7
TGTGCCAGCAGTGACTCCGACAACAACACTGAAGCTTTCTTT	CASSDSDNNTEAFF	NA	TRBV6-4	NA	TRBJ1-1
TGTGCCATCAGTGAGTCGCGGGAGCAGTACTTC	CAISESREQYF	NA	TRBV10-3	NA	TRBJ2-7
TGTGCCAGTACCCCCGGGGCGGGTAGCAATCAGCCCCAGCATTTT	CASTPGAGSNQPQHF	NA	TRBV19	once	TRBJ1-5
TGTGCCAGCAGAAACCAGCGGGGGGGACAAGAGACCCAGTACTTC	CASRNQRGGQETQYF	TRBD2	TRBV6-5	NA	TRBJ2-5
TGTGCCAGCAGCTTATATAACGAAGCTTTCTTT	CASSLYNEAFF	NA	TRBV5-6	NA	TRBJ1-1
TGTGCCAGCAGTTACCCGACTCCCTACGAGCAGTACTTC	CASSYPTPYEQYF	NA	TRBV6-5	NA	TRBJ2-7
TGTGCCTGGAGTGTATGGGCGGGGGCTTTCTTT	CAWSVWAGAFF	NA	TRBV30	NA	TRBJ1-1
TGTGCCAGCAGTTTAAATTATCCGGGTATTCATAGGGGACGGGACAATCAGCCCCAGCATTTT	CASSLNYPGIHRGRDNQPQHF	NA	TRBV27	NA	TRBJ1-5
TGTGCCAGTAGTACCGGGGACAGGGGGCTGGCAGATACGCAGTATTTT	CASSTGDRGLADTQYF	TRBD1	TRBV19	once	TRBJ2-3
TGTGCCAGCTCACCGCAAGGGCTGGAGACCCAGTACTTC	CASSPQGLETQYF	NA	TRBV18	NA	TRBJ2-5
TGTGCCAGCAGCGTTCCTCGTGGGGGGCTTGGATCTGGGGCCAACGTCCTGACTTTC	CASSVPRGGLGSGANVLTF	NA	TRBV9	NA	TRBJ2-6
TGTGCCAGCAGTCAAACAGGGTTCTCCTACGAGCAGTACTTC	CASSQTGFSYEQYF	NA	TRBV7-3	NA	TRBJ2-7
TGTGCCAGCAGCTACGACACCGGGGAGCTGTTTTTT	CASSYDTGELFF	NA	TRBV7-2	NA	TRBJ2-2
TGTGCCAGCAGCCGGGACAGGGGGCCGAACACCGGGGAGCTGTTTTTT	CASSRDRGPNTGELFF	TRBD1	TRBV5-6	once	TRBJ2-2
TGTGCCAGCAGCTTAGTTCGGATCACAGGGGGCAGTAGCAATCAGCCCCAGCATTTT	CASSLVRITGGSSNQPQHF	TRBD1	TRBV7-2	NA	TRBJ1-5
TGTGCCAGCAGACGGGACAGCTCCTACGAGCAGTACTTC	CASRRDSSYEQYF	TRBD1	TRBV6-6	once	TRBJ2-7
TGCGCCAGCAGCTCTAGCGGGGAAAGCTACAATGAGCAGTTCTTC	CASSSSGESYNEQFF	TRBD2	TRBV5-1	NA	TRBJ2-1
TGTGCCAGCAGCTTAGTTGGGACAGGCCTGGGGCCCCAGCATTTT	CASSLVGTGLGPQHF	TRBD1	TRBV7-2	NA	TRBJ1-5
TGTGCCAGCACCGACCTCGTTGGGCACTCCTACGAGCAGTACTTC	CASTDLVGHSYEQYF	NA	TRBV25-1	NA	TRBJ2-7
TGCGCCAGCAGTGAAGGGGGTATCGGAGACGAGCAGTACTTC	CASSEGGIGDEQYF	NA	TRBV10-1	few	TRBJ2-7
TGTGCCAGCAGCATCGGACAGGGAAGGAACATTCAGTACTTC	CASSIGQGRNIQYF	TRBD1	TRBV6-5	NA	TRBJ2-4
TGCGCCAGCAGCTTGGAGGCAGGGAGGGAAAAACTGTTTTTT	CASSLEAGREKLFF	NA	TRBV5-1	NA	TRBJ1-4
TGTGCCAGCAGCCGGCTAGCGGGAGGTTTCGTAAATGAGCAGTTCTTC	CASSRLAGGFVNEQFF	TRBD2	TRBV14	NA	TRBJ2-1
TGTGCCAGCAGCTGGGGCGGGGCAGTAAATTCCCCGGGCACTGAAGCTTTCTTT	CASSWGGAVNSPGTEAFF	NA	TRBV7-9	NA	TRBJ1-1
TGTGCCAGCGCGGGACACAAGAACACTGAAGCTTTCTTT	CASAGHKNTEAFF	NA	TRBV9	NA	TRBJ1-1
TGTGCCAGCAGTTTATGGGGCTATGGGGGACAGGGGAAAAACGAGCAGTACTTC	CASSLWGYGGQGKNEQYF	TRBD1	TRBV28	NA	TRBJ2-7
TGTGCCAGCAGCCAGGGGCCAGCATATTACGAGCAGTACTTC	CASSQGPAYYEQYF	NA	TRBV7-2	NA	TRBJ2-7